The clone carrying this TCR beta chain was seen ten or more times. Antigen unknown. The data belong to a study of regulatory T cells in long-lasting Graves disease. The study's findings and limits: Newly diagnosed disease favored TRBV20-1 and TRBJ2-1 over persistent disease.

Looked up from germline, CDR1 is SNHLY and CDR2 is FYNNEI. The length of the CDR3 is 14 residues. The junction had 7 bases not matched to a gene; V was cut back by 5 bases and J by 4 bases. Documented time point: newly diagnosed GD, antithyroid drugs for less than 3 months. Preparation of the TCR library used RNA extracted from PBMCs. Building of the TCR beta libraries involved iRepertoire HTBI primers and Arm-PCR of CDR3 regions. TCRdb reprocessed the multiplex PCR reads via MiXCR and lists one record per CDR3 protein. This table holds about 460,000 distinct CDR3 sequences, 14% found once. The data were also submitted as part of a second study, on T cells in Graves' hyperthyroidism and ophthalmopathy. That work adds: Over 18 months, lack of ophthalmopathy progression marked Graves' hyperthyroidism as stable.

This receptor was identified in a woman aged 45 to 65 with Graves disease. Sequences were derived from peripheral blood mononuclear cells (PBMCs), sampled at new diagnosis, from a patient treated with antithyroid drugs. The chain recombines TRBV2 with TRBJ2-5; 7 nucleotides match TRBD1. Written as DNA, the CDR3 is TGTGCCAGCAGTCAGAGACAGGGCAGAGAGACCCAGTACTTC. It translates to CASSQRQGRETQYF. The variable domain in full, with the rest retrieved from reference TRBV2 and TRBJ2-5, is EPEVTQTPSHQVTQMGQEVILRCVPISNHLYFYWYRQILGQKVEFLVSFYNNEISEKSEIFDDQFSVERPDGSNFTLKIRSTKLEDSAMYFCASSQRQGRETQYFGPGTRLLVL.